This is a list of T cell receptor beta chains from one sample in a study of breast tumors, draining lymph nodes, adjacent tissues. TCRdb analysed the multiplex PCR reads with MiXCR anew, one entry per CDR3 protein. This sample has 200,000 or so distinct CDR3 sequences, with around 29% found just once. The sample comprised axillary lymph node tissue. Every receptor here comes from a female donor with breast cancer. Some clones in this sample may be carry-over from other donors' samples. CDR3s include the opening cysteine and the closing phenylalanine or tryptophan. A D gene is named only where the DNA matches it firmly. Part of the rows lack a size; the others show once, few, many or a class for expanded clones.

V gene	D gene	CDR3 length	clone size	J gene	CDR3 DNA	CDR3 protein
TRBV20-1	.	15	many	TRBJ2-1	TGCAGTGCTAGAGATTCGGGAGTAGGAAGGAATGAGCAGTTCTTC	CSARDSGVGRNEQFF
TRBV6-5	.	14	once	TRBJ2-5	TGTGCCAGCAGTTCTCCCGGGACGGGTGAGACCCAGTACTTC	CASSSPGTGETQYF
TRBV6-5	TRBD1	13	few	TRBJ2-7	TGTGCCAGCAGTCACTCGGGACAGTACGAGCAGTACTTC	CASSHSGQYEQYF
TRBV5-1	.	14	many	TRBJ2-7	TGCGCCAGCAGCTTTCAGGGGGGAGCCTACGAGCAGTACTTC	CASSFQGGAYEQYF
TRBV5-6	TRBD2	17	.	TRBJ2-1	TGTGCCAGCAGCTTGGGTCCCCCAGCGGGAGGGAACAATGAGCAGTTCTTC	CASSLGPPAGGNNEQFF
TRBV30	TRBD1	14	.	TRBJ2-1	TGTGCCTGGAGGGCCTCCGGGACAGGGGGCGAGCAGTTCTTC	CAWRASGTGGEQFF
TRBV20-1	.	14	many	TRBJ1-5	TGCAGTGCTCGAGGAGGGGCGAACAATCAGCCCCAGCATTTT	CSARGGANNQPQHF
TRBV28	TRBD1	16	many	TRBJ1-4	TGTGCCAGCAAGCGACAGGGGACAGGGTCTAATGAAAAACTGTTTTTT	CASKRQGTGSNEKLFF
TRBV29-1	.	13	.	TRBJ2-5	TGCAGCGCCGACCAGGTGGGGAGAGAGACCCAGTACTTC	CSADQVGRETQYF
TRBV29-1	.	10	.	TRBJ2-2	TGCAGCGTTGATAGCGGGGAGCTGTTTTTT	CSVDSGELFF
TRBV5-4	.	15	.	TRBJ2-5	TGTGCCAGCAGCCCAGGAACTACCAGGGCCGAGACCCGGTACTTC	CASSPGTTRAETRYF
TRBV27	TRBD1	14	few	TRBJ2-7	TGTGCCAACAAAGGACAGGGGACAACCTACGAGCAGTACTTC	CANKGQGTTYEQYF
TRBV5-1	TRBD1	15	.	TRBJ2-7	TGCGCCATCAGCTTAGGGCCAGGGGGAACCAACGAGCAGTACTTC	CAISLGPGGTNEQYF